Given below is one T cell receptor beta chain in context. Its cognate antigen is unknown. A read error may produce the germline difference seen at one junction end. This entry belongs to a study of blood T cells in healthy people across ages. Per the germline V gene, CDR1 is DFQATT and CDR2 is SNEGSKA (reference sequence). This CDR3 is built from 11 residues. The authors ran a second PCR of 7 to 11 cycles using a sample-barcoded 5' primer and a J-beta primer mix. Each cDNA molecule, via a template-switch adaptor with 12 random nucleotides, was tagged. TCRdb reanalysed the 5' RACE reads using MiXCR and keeps one entry per CDR3 protein. The data contain 600,000 to 900,000 distinct CDR3 sequences, about 26% of them singletons. Findings and caveats of the study: TCR beta diversity, measured per million T cells, fell in a roughly linear way with age. Nothing was known about donor CMV status, and this possibly confounded expanded clonotype changes.

This sample also appeared in a second study, on T cells of mothers and their children. According to that study: The search for persistent microchimeric T cell clones detected none.

Material: blood. The clonotype originates from a boy younger than 18 in good health. The chain joins TRBV20-1 to TRBJ2-5, with D perhaps assigned TRBD1 or TRBD2 (5 bases each). The CDR3 region is CSAGTSVGLFF. The CDR3 DNA follows: TGCAGTGCCGGGACCAGCGTGGGGCTGTTCTTC.